This T cell receptor beta chain was documented in a study of T cells in Graves' hyperthyroidism and ophthalmopathy. Deletions cut 8 bases from V and 7 bases from J, with 17 bases between. The CDR3 consists of 12 residues. Germline CDR1 GTSNPN, CDR2 SVGIG (reference sequence). Patients with ophthalmopathy all had a Clinical Activity Score of at least 3, a NOSPECS grade of at least 4 and duration under 3 months. Amplified TCR beta CDR3 regions derived from RNA transcripts. Researchers ran a first-round RT-PCR on the TCR CDR3 using the HTBI primer set. TCRdb reanalysed the multiplex PCR reads using MiXCR and keeps one entry per CDR3 protein. Among hundreds of thousands of distinct CDR3 sequences, about 15% were seen once, and the ten largest hold about 4.5%.

The chain links TRBV30 to TRBJ2-5, with a possible D match to TRBD1 (5 bases). The sequenced material came from blood. The receptor's source is a woman aged 35 to 49 with Graves' ophthalmopathy. DNA of the CDR3: TGTGCCGTAGACAGTGCTCCCGGGACCCAGTACTTC. Protein product: CAVDSAPGTQYF. Supplemented by reference TRBV30 and TRBJ2-5, the full variable domain reads SQTIHQWPATLVQPVGSPLSLECTVEGTSNPNLYWYRQAAGRGLQLLFYSVGIGQISSEVPQNLSASRPQDRQFILSSKKLLLSDSGFYLCAVDSAPGTQYFGPGTRLLVL.